The entry below describes one TCR beta chain. Which antigen it targets is not known. No base quality values were provided; no much bigger clone lies one nucleotide off. Collaborating institutions collected whole blood in K2EDTA tubes following their own protocols. For TCRbeta analysis, collaborators shipped samples in one of three forms: frozen whole blood, isolated PBMCs, or DNA extracted from either of those sample types. The data were obtained in a study of blood T cell repertoires in COVID-19 (dated by TCRdb to 2018 to 2021). Some background on the complete study: Samples covering the acute and convalescent phases of COVID-19 were provided by collaborators in the United States, Italy and Spain. The material from the prospective study consisted of cDNA or gDNA derived from T cells, B-cell-depleted T cells, or PBMCs. Subjects who had been exposed to COVID-19, were actively infected with it, or had recovered from it provided the deeply sampled blood TCRbeta repertoires that made up the dataset. The repertoires were made available in a free public database intended to serve as a resource for research on the immune response to SARS-CoV-2. Samples came from the ongoing ImmuneRACE study (first 160 participants) plus 1,254 subjects from 6 global collaborators. The sample metadata nearly always contained a de-identified subject ID, COVID-19 status, age in years and sex. Where available, HLA class I and class II types were obtained from metadata supplied by the sample provider rather than from assay-based typing. What the study reported, not specific to this receptor: How much clinical and demographic metadata was included differed by source and by participant, and the metadata was provided uncurated.

TCRbeta CDR3 regions were amplified from genomic DNA using the immunoSEQ Assay, a bias-controlled multiplex PCR. As for how the authors treated the data: The number of nucleated cells in each sample was estimated by amplification of reference gene primers within the assay. Sequence reads were collapsed and filtered to measure the absolute abundance of every unique TCRbeta CDR3 rearrangement. For each sample, productive Simpson clonality was calculated as the square root of Simpson's diversity index over productive rearrangements. This immuneACCESS table, as held by TCRdb, lists in-frame sequences with V and J called but not all clones. Of the missing ones, under half trace to an unresolved V gene in checked studies; the others have no known cause. That table is the source of V, J and clone size, and D and trimming were worked out from the DNA. The sample table records fewer than 65,000 clones; 65% to 90% of these occur just once. Jointly, the top ten make up around 16% of the sample.

Compared with germline, V lacks 5 bases and J lacks 2 bases; bases without a gene match: 5. CDR3 length: 15 amino acids, cysteine to phenylalanine. This entry keeps only the CDR3 DNA: 45 bases, framed from base 1. The germline V gene (reference sequence) provides CDR1 PRHDT and CDR2 FYEKMQ. This TCR was recovered from a human donor in a cohort sampled during active COVID-19. Specimen: peripheral blood. The rearrangement joined TRBV13 to TRBJ2-7; TRBD1 matches 11 bases in the middle. The base sequence is TGTGCCAGCAGCGCGCCGGGACAGGGGGCCTACGAGCAGTACTTC. It is translated as CASSAPGQGAYEQYF.